The 21 T cell receptor beta chains reported below all come from one sample, sequenced in a study of identical twins. TCRdb independently ran MiXCR on the 5' RACE reads; one entry per CDR3 protein. The table has some 560,000 distinct CDR3 sequences, more than 9% seen once. The sample was also linked to a second study, of yellow fever vaccine responses in identical twins.

The specimen sequenced was PBMCs. Receptors originate from a woman under 30 in good health.

The chain carries TRBV10-2 and TRBJ2-5; perhaps TRBD2 as D (6 bases). Trimming took 6 bases from V and 2 from J, leaving 13 bases between them. Germline CDR1 reads WSHSY; CDR2 reads SAAADI. This CDR3 has 14 residues. The CDR3 here is CASRLGLPQETQYF. DNA of the CDR3: TGCGCCAGCAGGCTGGGACTCCCACAAGAGACCCAGTACTTC.

This rearrangement joins TRBV29-1 to TRBJ2-7; 11 bases fit TRBD1. Germline values: CDR1 SQVTM, CDR2 ANQGSEA. The CDR3 has 14 residues. The V and J ends lost 3 bases and 6 bases, in that order; junction bases with no gene match: 7. CDR3 amino acids: CSVERDRGISEQYF. In nucleotides, the CDR3 is TGCAGCGTTGAGAGGGACAGGGGGATATCCGAGCAGTACTTC.

The rearrangement links TRBV12-3 or TRBV12-4 to TRBJ2-7; D is unclear. The CDR3 is made up of 13 amino acids. Trimming took off 3 bases at V and 5 bases at J, with 11 bases between the two ends. The CDR3: CASSFGSPNEQYF. DNA of the CDR3: TGTGCCAGCAGTTTTGGTAGTCCCAACGAGCAGTACTTC.

This clonotype has at least ten counts. This rearrangement joins TRBV7-9 to TRBJ2-4; D is unresolved. The CDR3 runs to 16 residues. The V gene's germline CDR1 is SEHNR and CDR2 FQNEAQ (reference sequence). V was trimmed by 1 base and J by 0 bases, leaving 10 bases between them. CDR3: CASSLGLTLAKNIQYF. The CDR3 DNA reads TGTGCCAGCAGCTTAGGCCTTACTCTAGCCAAAAACATTCAGTACTTC.

This chain connects TRBV2 to TRBJ2-7, with D perhaps matching TRBD1 (6 bases). Trimming shortened V by 5 bases and J by 0 bases, and 14 bases separated the two germline ends. The CDR3 runs 15 residues. Germline V gene data show CDR1 as SNHLY and CDR2 as FYNNEI. The CDR3: CASSRTRQVSYEQYF. The CDR3 nucleotides read TGTGCCAGCAGTAGAACACGACAGGTCTCCTACGAGCAGTACTTC.

The V and J genes are TRBV10-3 and TRBJ2-7; D might be TRBD1 (6 bases). The CDR3 has 13 amino acids. Trimming cost V 4 bases and J 6 bases, with 13 bases left between them. The germline gives CDR1 ENHRY, CDR2 SYGVKD. CDR3 nucleotides: TGTGCCATCAGTGGACGACAGGCCGGCGAGCAGTACTTC. It encodes CAISGRQAGEQYF.

This chain joins TRBV11-2 and TRBJ1-1, with 7 bases lining up with TRBD1. This CDR3 region has 14 residues. Germline lookup yields CDR1 SGHAT and CDR2 FQNNGV. Trimming at V came to 7 bases and at J to 7 bases, leaving 12 bases not matched to a gene. CDR3 nucleotide sequence: TGTGCCAGCACCCGACGCCGGGACAGTTATGAAGCTTTCTTT. Protein: CASTRRRDSYEAFF.

This clonotype was counted once. An end of the junction differs from the germline gene, which may be a read error. The genes are TRBV7-7 and TRBJ2-1; D is unclear. Per the germline V gene, CDR1 is SSHAT and CDR2 is FNYEAQ (reference sequence). CDR3 length: 13 amino acids. In DNA, the CDR3 is TGTGCTAGCAGCATGGGGAATTACAATGAGCAGTTCTTC. It codes for CASSMGNYNEQFF.

The chain couples TRBV20-1 to TRBJ1-5, with D hard to call. Trimming took 3 bases from V and 2 from J, leaving 8 bases between them. This CDR3 has 13 residues. Germline V gene data show CDR1 as DFQATT and CDR2 as SNEGSKA (reference sequence). The chain's CDR3 is CSARRLGNQPQHF. The CDR3 nucleotides are TGCAGTGCTAGGCGTCTCGGCAATCAGCCCCAGCATTTT.

The table lists this clonotype with many counts. The chain is built from TRBV5-1 and TRBJ2-3; D may be TRBD2 (5 bases). Germline loops: CDR1 SGHRS, CDR2 YFSETQ. This CDR3 is 15 amino acids long. The germline V and J ends were trimmed by 0 bases and 8 bases, with 16 bases remaining between them. The CDR3 sequence: CASSLGLGSSGTQYF. The CDR3 region has the DNA TGCGCCAGCAGCTTGGGATTAGGTTCAAGCGGTACGCAGTATTTT.

This clonotype was observed at least ten times. This chain joins TRBV20-1 and TRBJ2-7; 13 bases are shared with TRBD2. V dropped 4 bases and J dropped 6; count of bases not matched to a gene: 9. The CDR3 has 15 residues. Per the germline V gene, CDR1 is DFQATT and CDR2 is SNEGSKA (reference sequence). The chain's CDR3 is CSATRTSGRVFEQYF. The CDR3 DNA reads as TGCAGTGCTACTAGGACTAGCGGGAGAGTTTTCGAGCAGTACTTC.

This clonotype was recorded many times. The V call is TRBV7-8, the J call TRBJ2-5; 7 bases map to TRBD2. V lost 4 bases to trimming and J lost 1 base; unmatched junction nucleotides: 6. The CDR3 sequence is 15 residues long. Looked up from germline, CDR1 is SGHVS and CDR2 is FQNEAQ. In nucleotides, the CDR3 is TGTGCCAGCAGCTCCGATGCGGGGGTCCAAGAGACCCAGTACTTC. It is translated as CASSSDAGVQETQYF.

This chain joins TRBV11-2 and TRBJ2-3, with 13 positions matching TRBD2. Germline V lookup: CDR1 SGHAT, CDR2 FQNNGV. CDR3 size: 18 residues. J was trimmed by 4 bases and V by 3 bases; bases with no gene match: 10. CDR3 amino acids: CASSFDTSGGAWSDTQYF. For the CDR3, the DNA is TGTGCCAGCAGCTTTGACACTAGCGGGGGGGCCTGGTCAGATACGCAGTATTTT. The entire variable domain, with the rest obtained from reference TRBV11-2 and TRBJ2-3, is as follows: EAGVAQSPRYKIIEKRQSVAFWCNPISGHATLYWYQQILGQGPKLLIQFQNNGVVDDSQLPKDRFSAERLKGVDSTLKIQPAKLEDSAVYLCASSFDTSGGAWSDTQYFGPGTRLTVL.

This chain connects TRBV7-9 to TRBJ2-1, with 7 positions matching TRBD2. The CDR3 loop spans 15 amino acids. CDR1 and CDR2 (germline): SEHNR, FQNEAQ (reference sequence). With V trimmed by 4 bases and J by 8 bases, 11 bases remained unmatched. The CDR3: CASSSHMGGVYEQFF. The CDR3 DNA reads TGTGCCAGCAGCTCTCACATGGGGGGGGTGTATGAGCAGTTCTTC.

For the CDR3, the DNA is TGTGCCAGTAGCGAGCGCGGGAGGTATGAGCAGTTCTTC. Its translation: CASSERGRYEQFF. The V and J genes are TRBV19 and TRBJ2-1, with TRBD2 matching 8 bases. After removal of 6 bases from V and 8 bases from J, the junction contained 6 bases not matched to a gene. The CDR3 spans 13 residues. The germline V gene has CDR1 LNHDA and CDR2 SQIVND (reference sequence).

This clonotype was counted between two and nine times. The CDR3 loop is CASSPRDYRRYEQYF. The CDR3 nucleotides read TGTGCCAGCAGCCCCCGGGACTACCGACGGTACGAGCAGTACTTC. The chain has TRBV7-2 and TRBJ2-7; 7 bases match TRBD2. CDR1 SGHTA and CDR2 FQGNSA come from the germline V gene. Trimming cost V 5 bases and J 4 bases; bases outside gene matches: 11. CDR3 length equals 15 residues.

This clonotype was seen repeatedly, ten times or more. The chain joins TRBV6-2 or TRBV6-3 to TRBJ2-1; tentatively, D is TRBD2 (5 bases). CDR1 and CDR2 from the germline V gene are MNHEY and SVGEGT. The CDR3 is made up of 17 amino acids. Deletions cut 0 bases from V and 1 base from J, with 13 bases between. CDR3 in DNA: TGTGCCAGCAGTTACTCTTCTGAACTAGGGTCCTACAATGAGCAGTTCTTC. Encoded protein: CASSYSSELGSYNEQFF.

This clonotype was recorded many times. The chain is built from TRBV29-1 and TRBJ1-1; D ambiguous. Trimming left V 5 bases short and J 0 bases short, with 10 bases between. Germline V gene data show CDR1 as SQVTM and CDR2 as ANQGSEA. This CDR3 is built from 13 residues. The CDR3: CSVQWDMNTEAFF. The CDR3 DNA reads TGCAGCGTTCAGTGGGATATGAACACTGAAGCTTTCTTT.

The CDR3 DNA is TGCGCCAGCAGCTTCCGACAGGGTTACACTGAAGCTTTCTTT. It encodes CASSFRQGYTEAFF. The V and J genes are TRBV4-3 and TRBJ1-1, with 7 nucleotides matching TRBD1. With V trimmed by 5 bases and J by 3 bases, 6 bases remained unmatched. The CDR3 runs to 14 residues. CDR1 is LGHNA, CDR2 YSLEER, per germline.

This clonotype was seen repeatedly, ten times or more. The chain uses TRBV28 and TRBJ2-2; D remains ambiguous. The CDR3 length is 14 residues. Trimming pared 1 base from V and 2 bases from J, leaving 5 bases between. Germline-derived CDR1 and CDR2 are MDHEN and SYDVKM. The CDR3 coding sequence is TGTGCCAGCAGTTTATCCCAAAACACCGGGGAGCTGTTTTTT. Protein: CASSLSQNTGELFF.

CDR3 coding DNA: TGTGCCACCAGTCTGAGTATCGGGGAGCTGTTTTTT. Translating it yields CATSLSIGELFF. This chain joins TRBV24-1 and TRBJ2-2; D is unclear. Trimming pared 6 bases from V and 7 bases from J, leaving 8 bases between. Germline CDR1 reads KGHDR; CDR2 reads SFDVKD. The CDR3 is 12 amino acids.